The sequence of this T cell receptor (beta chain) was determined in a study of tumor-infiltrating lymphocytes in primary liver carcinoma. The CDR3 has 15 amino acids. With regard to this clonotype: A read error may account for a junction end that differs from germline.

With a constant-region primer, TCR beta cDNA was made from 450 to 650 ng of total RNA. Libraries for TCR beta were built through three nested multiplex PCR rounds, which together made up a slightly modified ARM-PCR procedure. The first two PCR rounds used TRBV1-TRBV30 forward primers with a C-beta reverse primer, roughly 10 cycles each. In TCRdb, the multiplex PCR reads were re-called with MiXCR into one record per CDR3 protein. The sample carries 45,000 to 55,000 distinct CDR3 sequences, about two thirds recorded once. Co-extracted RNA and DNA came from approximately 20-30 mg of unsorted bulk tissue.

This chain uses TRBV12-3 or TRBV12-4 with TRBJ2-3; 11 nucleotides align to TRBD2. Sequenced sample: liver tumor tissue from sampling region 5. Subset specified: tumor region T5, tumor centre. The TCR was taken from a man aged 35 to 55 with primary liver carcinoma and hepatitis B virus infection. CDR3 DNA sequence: TGCGCCAGCAGCCAACTAGCGGGGGGCACAGATACGCAGTATTTT. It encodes CASSQLAGGTDTQYF.